The clone carrying this TCR beta chain was seen more than once but under ten times. Its antigen is currently unknown. This CDR3 is built from 13 residues. Germline V gene sequence: CDR1 SEHNR, CDR2 FQNEAQ (reference sequence). V was shortened by 4 bases and J by 7 bases, with 8 bases between the two germline ends. 60 Vbeta and 13 Jbeta primers were used in PCR. In the authors' methods: Later analysis identified tens of millions of unique TCR beta chains, about 10 million shared. Sequenced by immunoSEQ multiplex PCR; TCRdb stores in-frame clones only, minus some. V, J and clone size were drawn from that table, and D and trimming were deduced from the DNA. The table has roughly 86,000 clones, roughly 80% seen once; the top ten hold approximately 7%. The data derive from a study of cytomegalovirus exposure and HLA in healthy donors. Study-wide findings and caveats: TCR beta sequences reportedly predicted most subjects' HLA-A and HLA-B alleles accurately. Across all donors, roughly uniform sequencing depth was an assumption of the presence/absence analyses.

Sequenced input: PBMCs. The chain carries TRBV7-9 and TRBJ1-6, with D possibly TRBD1 on 5 matching bases. This TCR derives from a man aged 50 to 59 in good health and CMV-seropositive. CDR3 region: CASSSRENSPLHF. The CDR3 DNA reads as TGTGCCAGCAGCTCCAGGGAAAATTCACCCCTCCACTTT.